This TCR beta chain comes out of a study of coeliac disease. As regards this clone: Its antigen remains unknown.

Clones were read by immunoSEQ multiplex PCR, and TCRdb kept only the in-frame ones, dropping some. The sample holds roughly 6,500 clones, around 60% seen once. Each fraction contributed one roughly 500,000-cell aliquot for sequencing. The CDR3 has 14 residues. V trimming: 8 bases; J trimming: 4 bases; junction bases outside the gene matches: 7. Germline CDR1 and CDR2: SNHLY and FYNNEI. Study-wide results and caveats: Active celiac intraepithelial and lamina propria samples had lower TRB and TRG clonality than control samples.

Source material: lamina propria lymphocytes from the gut. The receptor's source is a man aged 50 to 60 with active celiac disease. J is TRBJ2-3 and V is TRBV2, with TRBD1 matching 9 bases. CDR3 DNA sequence: TGTGCCAGCTCCATAACAGGGGGCGCAGATACGCAGTATTTT. It encodes CASSITGGADTQYF.